This passage covers 9 T cell receptor beta chains from one sample sequenced in a study of cytomegalovirus exposure and HLA in healthy donors. Measured with immunoSEQ multiplex PCR; TCRdb has only the in-frame clones, and not every one. The table lists 100,000 or so clones, 86% of them singletons. Sequencing was carried out using PBMCs. The source is a woman aged 18-30 years in good health and CMV-seropositive.

The rearrangement links TRBV6-5 to TRBJ2-1; D is ambiguous. V gave up 4 bases and J gave up 7 bases, with 11 bases separating them. CDR3 length: 13 amino acids. Germline V gene data show CDR1 as MNHEY and CDR2 as SVGAGI. CDR3 nucleotides: TGTGCCAGCAGTTTCCCGAGCGCAAATGAGCAGTTCTTC. This codes for CASSFPSANEQFF.

The chain combines TRBV19 with TRBJ2-1; TRBD1 agrees at 7 bases. The CDR3 is 14 residues long. Germline V lookup: CDR1 LNHDA, CDR2 SQIVND (reference sequence). Trimming removed 3 bases from V and 4 bases from J; junction bases left unmatched: 3. The chain's CDR3 is CASSMRGPYNEQFF. The CDR3 DNA reads as TGTGCCAGTAGTATGAGGGGGCCATACAATGAGCAGTTCTTC. Variable domain in full (rest from reference TRBV19 and TRBJ2-1): DGGITQSPKYLFRKEGQNVTLSCEQNLNHDAMYWYRQDPGQGLRLIYYSQIVNDFQKGDIAEGYSVSREKKESFPLTVTSAQKNPTAFYLCASSMRGPYNEQFFGPGTRLTVL.

V is TRBV7-9 and J is TRBJ1-1; unclear D gene. This CDR3 spans 10 amino acids. Germline V lookup: CDR1 SEHNR, CDR2 FQNEAQ (reference sequence). The V and J ends lost 1 base and 11 bases respectively, with 5 bases between them. The CDR3 reads CASSLERAFF. The CDR3 DNA follows: TGTGCCAGCAGCTTAGAGAGGGCTTTCTTT.

The chain carries TRBV10-3 and TRBJ2-6; D is unresolved. The CDR3 spans 14 residues. Trimming removed 4 bases at V and 0 bases at J, with 4 bases between. CDR1 and CDR2 from the germline V gene are ENHRY and SYGVKD. The CDR3 spells CAISGSSGANVLTF. In nucleotides, the CDR3 is TGTGCCATCAGTGGCAGCTCTGGGGCCAACGTCCTGACTTTC.

This rearrangement joins TRBV7-5 to TRBJ2-7; TRBD2, the table's D call, was not compared with the DNA. TRBV7-5 is an annotated pseudogene. The CDR3 spans 13 residues. The CDR3: CVRSVVYGYEQYF. The CDR3 nucleotides read TGTGTCAGAAGCGTAGTATACGGTTACGAGCAGTACTTC.

This chain links TRBV12-5 with TRBJ2-1; possibly TRBD2 for D (5 bases). This CDR3 region has 13 residues. Trimming took 4 bases from V and 6 from J, leaving 10 bases between them. Germline V CDR1 and CDR2: LGHNT, FRNRAP. The CDR3 loop reads CASGSGWGNEQFF. DNA for the CDR3: TGTGCTAGTGGTTCGGGGTGGGGCAATGAGCAGTTCTTC.

The V gene is TRBV2, the J gene TRBJ2-1; TRBD1 matches 11 bases. Germline lookup yields CDR1 SNHLY and CDR2 FYNNEI. Germline trimming cut 3 bases from V and 6 bases from J; bases unmatched to any gene: 4. The length of the CDR3 is 15 residues. The CDR3 here is CASSDQDRGLNEQFF. In DNA, the CDR3 is TGTGCCAGCAGTGACCAGGACAGGGGGCTCAATGAGCAGTTCTTC. Full variable domain (rest looked up from reference TRBV2 and TRBJ2-1): EPEVTQTPSHQVTQMGQEVILRCVPISNHLYFYWYRQILGQKVEFLVSFYNNEISEKSEIFDDQFSVERPDGSNFTLKIRSTKLEDSAMYFCASSDQDRGLNEQFFGPGTRLTVL.

The chain is built from TRBV27 and TRBJ2-7; D possibly corresponds to TRBD2 (5 bases). The V gene lost 8 bases and the J gene lost 2 bases, with 16 bases spanning the gap. The CDR3 covers 14 residues. The V gene's germline CDR1 is MNHEY and CDR2 SMNVEV (reference sequence). CDR3 nucleotides: TGTGCCAGCGGTAAACGGGGTTCCCCCTACGAGCAGTACTTC. Translated: CASGKRGSPYEQYF.

Notes on this clone: Relative to the germline gene, one junction end is altered; a read error may explain this. Other DNA sequences of this sample code for an identical CDR3. The chain employs TRBV9 and TRBJ2-3, with a possible D match to TRBD1 (5 bases). Germline CDR1 reads SGDLS; CDR2 reads YYNGEE. This CDR3 is built from 14 residues. The CDR3 loop reads CASSPTELPDTQYF. DNA for the CDR3: TGCGCCAGCAGCCCGACAGAACTTCCAGATACGCAGTATTTT.